One sample yielded the 13 T cell receptor beta chains listed below, sequenced in a study of response to subunit inactivated influenza vaccine. From the RT-PCR reads, TCRdb called clonotypes with MiXCR, one entry per CDR3 protein. The sample includes about 570,000 distinct CDR3 sequences, approximately 10% seen only once; the top ten take 9.5% to 11%. The same data also contributed to another study, on T cells expressing NK-cell markers. Turning to that study: Researchers built TCR beta cDNA using 5'RACE template switching with UMIs.

The sample here was PBMCs from blood, taken on the day of vaccination. The receptors here all came from a man aged 50 to 60 who received an inactivated influenza vaccine.

V is TRBV5-5 and J is TRBJ2-1, with a weak D call TRBD2 (5 bases). Germline V lookup: CDR1 SGHKS, CDR2 YYEKEE (reference sequence). The V gene lost 4 bases and the J gene lost 0 bases, with 14 bases spanning the gap. The CDR3 sequence is 16 residues long. The CDR3 DNA reads as TGTGCCAGCAGCCGCCGGGGAGTGAGCTCCTACAATGAGCAGTTCTTC. It encodes CASSRRGVSSYNEQFF. Complete variable domain (other parts from reference TRBV5-5 and TRBJ2-1): DAGVTQSPTHLIKTRGQQVTLRCSPISGHKSVSWYQQVLGQGPQFIFQYYEKEERGRGNFPDRFSARQFPNYSSELNVNALLLGDSALYLCASSRRGVSSYNEQFFGPGTRLTVL.

This sequence joins TRBV5-1 and TRBJ2-7, with D hard to call. The V end lost 6 bases, the J end lost 0 bases, and 10 bases lay between the germline ends. The germline V gene has CDR1 SGHRS and CDR2 YFSETQ. The CDR3 contains 13 residues. CDR3 sequence reads: CASTAGTSYEQYF. CDR3 DNA sequence: TGCGCCAGCACTGCAGGCACCTCCTACGAGCAGTACTTC. Drawing the rest from reference TRBV5-1 and TRBJ2-7, the complete variable domain is KAGVTQTPRYLIKTRGQQVTLSCSPISGHRSVSWYQQTPGQGLQFLFEYFSETQRNKGNFPGRFSGRQFSNSRSEMNVSTLELGDSALYLCASTAGTSYEQYFGPGTRLTVT.

The gene calls are TRBV10-3 and TRBJ1-4, with D possibly matching TRBD1 (5 bases). With 10 bases removed from V and 10 bases from J, the gap between germline ends came to 19 bases. This CDR3 is 13 amino acids long. Germline V gene sequence: CDR1 ENHRY, CDR2 SYGVKD. The DNA for the CDR3 is TGTGCCACCCAAGGGGCCCCCCGAAGAAAACTGTTTTTT. This translates into CATQGAPRRKLFF.

This chain uses TRBV18 with TRBJ2-7, with 10 bases lining up with TRBD2. The CDR3 consists of 15 residues. Germline CDR1 KGHSH, CDR2 LQKENI. V shed 5 bases and J 5 bases; nucleotides not matched to a gene: 9. This chain's CDR3 is CASSATLLAGNEQYF. CDR3 coding DNA: TGTGCCAGCTCAGCCACACTACTAGCGGGAAACGAGCAGTACTTC.

In its sample, this clonotype was seen a few times. This chain connects TRBV11-2 to TRBJ2-7; 8 nucleotides match TRBD2. The CDR3 extends over 15 amino acids. Germline V gene data show CDR1 as SGHAT and CDR2 as FQNNGV. V lost 8 bases to trimming and J lost 6 bases; unmatched junction nucleotides: 15. This CDR3 reads CASSIGPRTSSEQYF. CDR3 DNA sequence: TGTGCCAGCTCAATTGGCCCGAGGACTAGCTCCGAGCAGTACTTC.

The chain carries TRBV12-3 or TRBV12-4 and TRBJ2-3; no clear D. This CDR3 is built from 13 residues. Trimming took 7 bases from V and 6 from J, leaving 14 bases between them. The CDR3 region is CASTPVGGDTQYF. In DNA form, the CDR3 reads TGTGCCAGCACCCCAGTGGGTGGGGATACGCAGTATTTT.

The V and J genes are TRBV20-1 and TRBJ1-1; TRBD1 matches 9 bases. This CDR3 contains 14 residues. CDR1 DFQATT and CDR2 SNEGSKA come from the germline V gene (reference sequence). The V segment lost 6 bases and the J segment 10 bases; nucleotides outside the gene matches: 15. The CDR3 DNA reads as TGCAGTGCGCCAGACCGAGGGACAGGGTATGCAGCTTTCTTT. Protein: CSAPDRGTGYAAFF.

Details on this clonotype: At one of its ends the junction is not consistent with the germline gene, which may arise from a read error. The rearrangement joins TRBV7-9 to TRBJ1-2; the D is unclear. This CDR3 is 14 amino acids long. Germline values: CDR1 SEHNR, CDR2 FQNEAQ (reference sequence). The CDR3 region is CTSSPKGSNYGYTF. The DNA for the CDR3 is TGCACCAGCAGCCCGAAGGGAAGCAACTATGGCTACACCTTC.

The chain links TRBV9 to TRBJ2-7; 8 bases line up with TRBD1. The CDR3 sequence is 14 residues long. Losses at the gene ends were 0 bases for V and 3 bases for J; bases not matched to a gene: 2. Germline V gene data show CDR1 as SGDLS and CDR2 as YYNGEE. Here the CDR3 DNA reads TGTGCCAGCAGCGTAGAGGACAGGGACTACGAGCAGTACTTC. Its translation is CASSVEDRDYEQYF.

The CDR3 sequence: CASSLDRGPRYEQYF. The CDR3 nucleotides read TGTGCCAGCAGCTTAGACCGGGGACCACGATACGAGCAGTACTTC. V usage is TRBV7-6 and J usage is TRBJ2-7, with D perhaps given as TRBD1 or TRBD2 (5 bases each). V lost 1 base, J lost 4 bases, and 14 bases lay in between. This CDR3 is built from 15 residues. CDR1 is SGHVS and CDR2 is FNYEAQ in the germline V gene.

DNA of the CDR3: TGTGCCAGCAGCTCCGGGACATGGTACGAGCAGTACTTC. It encodes CASSSGTWYEQYF. J is TRBJ2-7 and V is TRBV7-9; weak D call: TRBD1 (6 bases). There are 13 residues in the CDR3. V dropped 4 bases and J dropped 4 bases, with 11 bases sitting between them. CDR1 and CDR2 (germline): SEHNR, FQNEAQ (reference sequence).

The V call is TRBV4-1, the J call TRBJ1-4, with 7 bases that match TRBD1. CDR3 size: 16 residues. Germline V gives CDR1 MGHRA, CDR2 YSYEKL. V dropped 6 bases and J dropped 2; count of bases not matched to a gene: 9. As DNA, the CDR3 is TGCGCCAGCAGACAACAGGGGAGGAGGACTAATGAAAAACTGTTTTTT. Its translation is CASRQQGRRTNEKLFF.

The chain combines TRBV9 with TRBJ2-5; 10 positions agree with TRBD1. The CDR3 runs to 15 residues. With 3 bases clipped from V and 6 bases from J, the junction kept 8 bases outside the gene matches. Germline V gene data show CDR1 as SGDLS and CDR2 as YYNGEE. DNA of the CDR3: TGTGCCAGCAGCGAAAACCGGGACAGGGGTCAGACCCAGTACTTC. Residues: CASSENRDRGQTQYF. Together with reference TRBV9 and TRBJ2-5, the CDR3 gives the full variable domain: DSGVTQTPKHLITATGQRVTLRCSPRSGDLSVYWYQQSLDQGLQFLIQYYNGEERAKGNILERFSAQQFPDLHSELNLSSLELGDSALYFCASSENRDRGQTQYFGPGTRLLVL.